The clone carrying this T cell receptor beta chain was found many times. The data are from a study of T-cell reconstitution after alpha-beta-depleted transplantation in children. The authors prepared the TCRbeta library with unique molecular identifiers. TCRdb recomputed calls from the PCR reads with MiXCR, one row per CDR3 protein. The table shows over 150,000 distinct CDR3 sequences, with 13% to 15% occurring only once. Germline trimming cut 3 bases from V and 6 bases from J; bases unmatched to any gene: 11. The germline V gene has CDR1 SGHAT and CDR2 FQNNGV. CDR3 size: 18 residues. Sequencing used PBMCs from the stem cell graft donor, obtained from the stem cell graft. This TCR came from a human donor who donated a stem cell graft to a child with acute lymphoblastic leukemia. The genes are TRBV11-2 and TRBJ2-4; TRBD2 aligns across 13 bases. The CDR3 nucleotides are TGTGCCAGCAGCTTGCACAAAGGACTAGCGGGAGATGGAAACATTCAGTACTTC. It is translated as CASSLHKGLAGDGNIQYF.